Presented here are 21 T cell receptor beta chains from one specimen sequenced in a study of Ad26.COV2.S vaccination and SARS-CoV-2 variants. The assay was immunoSEQ multiplex PCR, and TCRdb's table has in-frame clones only and misses some. Of some 250,000 clones listed, over 75% are singletons. Treatment in this sample: some 20 received Ad26.COV2.S at low or high dose, single or two shots; about 5 received placebo; per-sample allocation not given. The samples date from day 63 after the first vaccine or placebo injection. The material sequenced was peripheral blood, taken in a trial of Ad26.COV2.S vaccine versus placebo. These receptors originate from a person between 18 and 60 years old who received the Ad26.COV2.S COVID-19 vaccine or a placebo.

The chain is built from TRBV19 and TRBJ1-5; D is possibly TRBD1 (6 bases). Germline V CDR1 and CDR2: LNHDA, SQIVND (reference sequence). Trimming took off 5 bases at V and 7 bases at J, with 15 bases between the two ends. This CDR3 is built from 14 residues. In DNA form, the CDR3 reads TGTGCCAGTAGTCCTATACAGGGAAGACAGCCCCAGCATTTT. This encodes CASSPIQGRQPQHF.

The CDR3 DNA reads as TGCGCCAGCAGCCAAGTGGTCCCGGGGAGCTCCTATAATTCACCCCTCCACTTT. Amino acid sequence: CASSQVVPGSSYNSPLHF. This sequence joins TRBV4-3 and TRBJ1-6; D call uncertain. The V gene lost 1 base and the J gene lost 0 bases, with 13 bases spanning the gap. The CDR3 has 18 residues. From germline, CDR1 is LGHNA and CDR2 YSLEER.

The rearrangement joins TRBV5-1 to TRBJ1-1, with 7 bases lining up with TRBD1. Germline-derived CDR1 and CDR2 are SGHRS and YFSETQ. The length of the CDR3 is 16 residues. V shed 1 base and J 1 base; nucleotides not matched to a gene: 7. CDR3 DNA sequence: TGCGCCAGCAGCTTGCGGGTCGCAGGGGGGAACACTGAAGCTTTCTTT. Amino acids: CASSLRVAGGNTEAFF.

The chain links TRBV19 to TRBJ2-3; the D gene could be TRBD1 or TRBD2 (7 bases each). V shed 8 bases and J shed 4 bases, with 13 bases lying between them. The germline gives CDR1 LNHDA, CDR2 SQIVND (reference sequence). The CDR3 extends over 13 amino acids. CDR3 nucleotide sequence: TGTGCCAGTGGGCAGGGGGGGGCAGATACGCAGTATTTT. Translation: CASGQGGADTQYF.

The chain carries TRBV3-1 (or the pseudogene TRBV3-2) and TRBJ1-5; 9 bases match TRBD1. CDR3 size: 15 residues. The V and J ends lost 4 bases and 2 bases, in that order; junction bases with no gene match: 3. Germline V gene data show CDR1 as LGHDT and CDR2 as YNNKEL (reference sequence). CDR3 amino acids: CASSRTGDRNQPQHF. CDR3 DNA: TGTGCCAGCAGCCGGACAGGGGACCGCAATCAGCCCCAGCATTTT.

V usage is TRBV21-1 and J usage is TRBJ2-3; whether TRBD1, the table's D call, matches the DNA was not checked. TRBV21-1 is flagged as a pseudogene. The CDR3 is 16 residues long. CDR3 DNA: TGTGCCAGCAGCACCCGGACAGTCCTCCGACCAGATACGCAGTATTTT. Translated: CASSTRTVLRPDTQYF.

This clone occurred once. J is TRBJ2-1 and V is TRBV4-3; D remains ambiguous. V was pared by 1 base and J by 9 bases, with 13 bases between. Germline lookup yields CDR1 LGHNA and CDR2 YSLEER. This CDR3 comprises 14 residues. The CDR3 loop reads CASSQVTGGVEQFF. The CDR3 region has the DNA TGCGCCAGCAGCCAAGTGACGGGCGGTGTTGAGCAGTTCTTC.

The rearrangement uses TRBV24-1 and TRBJ2-1; the match to TRBD2 covers 11 bases. This CDR3 comprises 19 residues. Germline trimming cut 5 bases from V and 4 bases from J; bases unmatched to any gene: 15. In germline, CDR1 is KGHDR, CDR2 SFDVKD. The CDR3 here is CATSGVTSGRTVGYNEQFF. CDR3 DNA: TGTGCCACCAGTGGCGTCACTAGCGGGAGAACTGTTGGTTACAATGAGCAGTTCTTC.

This clone was picked up a small number of times. Other DNA sequences in the same sample also yield this CDR3. CDR3 residues: CASSPQGSNQPQHF. The CDR3 DNA reads as TGTGCCAGCAGTCCTCAGGGTAGCAATCAGCCCCAGCATTTT. The chain combines TRBV28 with TRBJ1-5; maybe TRBD1 (5 bases). The CDR3 has 14 amino acids. The germline V gene has CDR1 MDHEN and CDR2 SYDVKM. V was trimmed by 5 bases and J by 0 bases, leaving 8 bases between them. Variable domain in full (rest from reference TRBV28 and TRBJ1-5): DVKVTQSSRYLVKRTGEKVFLECVQDMDHENMFWYRQDPGLGLRLIYFSYDVKMKEKGDIPEGYSVSREKKERFSLILESASTNQTSMYLCASSPQGSNQPQHFGDGTRLSIL.

The gene calls are TRBV5-6 and TRBJ2-2; no firm D call. CDR3 size: 15 residues. Trimming left V 5 bases short and J 1 base short, with 12 bases between. Germline V gives CDR1 SGHDT, CDR2 YYEEEE. CDR3 nucleotide sequence: TGTGCCAGCAGAAGAACGGGTTTGAACACCGGGGAGCTGTTTTTT. This sequence encodes CASRRTGLNTGELFF. The full variable domain, completed using reference TRBV5-6 and TRBJ2-2, is DAGVTQSPTHLIKTRGQQVTLRCSPKSGHDTVSWYQQALGQGPQFIFQYYEEEERQRGNFPDRFSGHQFPNYSSELNVNALLLGDSALYLCASRRTGLNTGELFFGEGSRLTVL.

The rearrangement uses TRBV5-1 and TRBJ2-1, with 7 positions matching TRBD2. CDR1 and CDR2 from the germline V gene are SGHRS and YFSETQ. Losses at the gene ends were 7 bases for V and 0 bases for J; bases not matched to a gene: 16. The CDR3 contains 18 residues. The CDR3 region is CASAPPNGGFFSYNEQFF. The CDR3 bases are TGCGCCAGCGCACCGCCTAACGGGGGGTTTTTCTCCTACAATGAGCAGTTCTTC.

The chain joins TRBV24-1 to TRBJ2-5, with D perhaps being TRBD1 or TRBD2 (5 bases each). V dropped 1 base and J dropped 5 bases, with 22 bases sitting between them. Germline loops: CDR1 KGHDR, CDR2 SFDVKD. CDR3 length equals 18 residues. The CDR3 is CATSDFSQGEGPRETQYF. CDR3 nucleotides: TGTGCCACCAGTGATTTCTCCCAGGGAGAGGGTCCAAGGGAGACCCAGTACTTC.

J is TRBJ2-7 and V is TRBV7-2; D gene unclear. Germline-derived CDR1 and CDR2 are SGHTA and FQGNSA. V was trimmed by 0 bases and J by 6 bases, leaving 6 bases between them. The CDR3 runs to 12 residues. Here the CDR3 DNA reads TGTGCCAGCAGCTTAGCAAATCGCGAGCAGTACTTC. This translates into CASSLANREQYF.

The chain employs TRBV6-2 or TRBV6-3 and TRBJ2-2, with D unresolved. The V and J ends lost 4 bases and 2 bases respectively, with 11 bases between them. CDR3 size: 15 residues. Germline V gene lookup returns CDR1 MNHEY and CDR2 SVGEGT. The CDR3 is CASSSAATNTGELFF. The CDR3, as DNA: TGTGCCAGCAGTTCGGCGGCGACAAACACCGGGGAGCTGTTTTTT.

This clone was seen once. The chain links TRBV5-1 to TRBJ2-3, with D hard to call. V lost 1 base, J lost 2 bases, and 8 bases lay in between. The CDR3 is made up of 14 amino acids. CDR1 is SGHRS, CDR2 YFSETQ, per germline. Here the CDR3 reads CASSLNSNTDTQYF. CDR3 DNA sequence: TGCGCCAGCAGCTTGAACTCTAACACAGATACGCAGTATTTT.

This chain uses TRBV3-1 (or the pseudogene TRBV3-2) with TRBJ2-2; the match to TRBD1 covers 9 bases. The length of the CDR3 is 15 residues. Germline V gives CDR1 LGHDT, CDR2 YNNKEL (reference sequence). V shed 3 bases and J 4 bases; nucleotides not matched to a gene: 3. CDR3 sequence reads: CASSHRTGVTGELFF. The DNA for the CDR3 is TGTGCCAGCAGCCACCGGACAGGGGTCACCGGGGAGCTGTTTTTT.

This sequence joins TRBV7-6 and TRBJ1-6; D uncertain. The CDR3 is 17 amino acids. V lost 1 base and J lost 0, with 10 bases in between. Germline CDR1 and CDR2: SGHVS and FNYEAQ. The CDR3: CASSLGLPSSYNSPLHF. The CDR3 coding sequence is TGTGCCAGCAGCTTAGGACTTCCAAGCTCCTATAATTCACCCCTCCACTTT.

This clone was detected once. This rearrangement joins TRBV18 to TRBJ1-1; D is possibly TRBD1 (6 bases). The length of the CDR3 is 16 residues. With 4 bases removed from V and 1 base from J, the gap between germline ends came to 16 bases. Germline V gene lookup returns CDR1 KGHSH and CDR2 LQKENI. The CDR3 spells CASSLSFDRSNTEAFF. The CDR3 region has the DNA TGTGCCAGCTCACTTAGTTTTGACAGGTCGAACACTGAAGCTTTCTTT.

This CDR3 is CASSLDQGPSEQYF. In nucleotides, the CDR3 is TGTGCCAGCAGCTTAGATCAGGGTCCGAGCGAGCAGTACTTC. The chain has TRBV11-2 and TRBJ2-7; D is perhaps TRBD1 (5 bases). In germline, CDR1 is SGHAT, CDR2 FQNNGV. The V gene lost 0 bases and the J gene lost 6 bases, with 12 bases spanning the gap. This CDR3 has 14 amino acids.

The chain has TRBV19 and TRBJ1-2; the D gene is possibly TRBD1 (6 bases). Germline V CDR1 and CDR2: LNHDA, SQIVND (reference sequence). CDR3 length equals 15 residues. Trimming removed 5 bases at V and 4 bases at J, with 17 bases between. CDR3: CASSPTGPASYGYTF. As DNA, the CDR3 is TGTGCCAGTAGTCCTACAGGGCCGGCTTCCTATGGCTACACCTTC.

The rearrangement joins TRBV27 to TRBJ1-5, with 8 bases identical to TRBD1. The CDR3 runs to 15 residues. The V gene end was trimmed by 4 bases and the J gene end by 1 base; junction bases not matched to a gene: 3. Germline assignment: CDR1 MNHEY and CDR2 SMNVEV (reference sequence). The CDR3 region is CASSSRDRSNQPQHF. DNA for the CDR3: TGTGCCAGCAGTTCCCGGGACAGGAGCAATCAGCCCCAGCATTTT.